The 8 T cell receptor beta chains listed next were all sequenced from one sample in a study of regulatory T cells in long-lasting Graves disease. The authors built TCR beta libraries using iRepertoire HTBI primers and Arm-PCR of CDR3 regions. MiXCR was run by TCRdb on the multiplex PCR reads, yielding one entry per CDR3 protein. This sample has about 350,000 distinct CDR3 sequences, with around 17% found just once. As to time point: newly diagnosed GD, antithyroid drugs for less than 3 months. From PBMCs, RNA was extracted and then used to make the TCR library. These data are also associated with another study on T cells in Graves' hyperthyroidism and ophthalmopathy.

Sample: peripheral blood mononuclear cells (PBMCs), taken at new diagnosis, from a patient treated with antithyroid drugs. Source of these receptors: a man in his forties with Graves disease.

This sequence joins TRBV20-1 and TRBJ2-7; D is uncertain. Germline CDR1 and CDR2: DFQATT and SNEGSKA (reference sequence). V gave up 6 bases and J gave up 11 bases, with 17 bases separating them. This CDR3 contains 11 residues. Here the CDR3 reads CSARYSPHEYF. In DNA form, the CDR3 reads TGCAGTGCCAGGTACTCCCCACACGAGTACTTC.

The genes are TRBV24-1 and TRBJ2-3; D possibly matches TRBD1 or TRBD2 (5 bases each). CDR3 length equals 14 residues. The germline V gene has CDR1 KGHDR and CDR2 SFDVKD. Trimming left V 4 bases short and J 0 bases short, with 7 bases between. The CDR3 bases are TGTGCCACCAGTGACGGGACCAGCACAGATACGCAGTATTTT. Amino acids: CATSDGTSTDTQYF.

The CDR3 here is CSASEGRTF. The CDR3 nucleotides read TGCAGTGCTAGTGAAGGACGCACCTTC. The gene calls are TRBV20-1 and TRBJ1-2; the D is unclear. This CDR3 has 9 residues. The V end was cut by 3 bases, the J end by 13 bases, with 9 bases between. Per the germline V gene, CDR1 is DFQATT and CDR2 is SNEGSKA (reference sequence).

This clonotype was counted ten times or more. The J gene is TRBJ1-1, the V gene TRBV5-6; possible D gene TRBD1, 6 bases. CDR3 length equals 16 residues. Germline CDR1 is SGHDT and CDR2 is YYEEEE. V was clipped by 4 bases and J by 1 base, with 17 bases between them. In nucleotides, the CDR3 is TGTGCCAGCAGCGCCCCTTTGCAGGGGTGGAACACTGAAGCTTTCTTT. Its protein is CASSAPLQGWNTEAFF.

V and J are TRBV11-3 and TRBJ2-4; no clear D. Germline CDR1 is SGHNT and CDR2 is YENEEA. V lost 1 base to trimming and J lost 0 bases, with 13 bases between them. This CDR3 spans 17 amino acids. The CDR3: CASSLGFATVAKNIQYF. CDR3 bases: TGTGCCAGCAGCTTAGGTTTCGCGACCGTAGCCAAAAACATTCAGTACTTC.

CDR3 region: CSARSRTAGGELFF. DNA for the CDR3: TGCAGTGCTAGATCGAGGACAGCAGGCGGGGAGCTGTTTTTT. The chain uses TRBV20-1 and TRBJ2-2; maybe TRBD1 (6 bases). The germline V gene has CDR1 DFQATT and CDR2 SNEGSKA (reference sequence). Trimming removed 2 bases at V and 7 bases at J, with 14 bases between. The CDR3 is made up of 14 amino acids.

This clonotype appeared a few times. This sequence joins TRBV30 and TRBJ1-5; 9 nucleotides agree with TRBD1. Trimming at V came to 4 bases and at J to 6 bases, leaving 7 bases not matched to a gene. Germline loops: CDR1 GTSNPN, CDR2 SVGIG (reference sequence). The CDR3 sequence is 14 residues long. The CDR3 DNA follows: TGTGCCTGGAATACCGGGACAGGGAGTCAGCCCCAGCATTTT. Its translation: CAWNTGTGSQPQHF.

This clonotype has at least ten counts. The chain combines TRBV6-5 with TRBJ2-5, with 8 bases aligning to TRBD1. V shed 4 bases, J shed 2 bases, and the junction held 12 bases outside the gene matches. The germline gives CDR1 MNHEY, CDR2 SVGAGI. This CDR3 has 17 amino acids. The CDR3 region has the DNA TGTGCCAGCAGTTGGTACCCAGGGGGCCGTCGTCAAGAGACCCAGTACTTC. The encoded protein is CASSWYPGGRRQETQYF.